This T cell receptor (beta chain) was profiled in a study of blood T cell repertoires in COVID-19 (dated by TCRdb to 2018 to 2020). Looking at the study overall: Samples covering the acute and convalescent phases of COVID-19 were provided by collaborators in the United States, Italy and Spain. The prospective study material was composed of cDNA or gDNA derived from T cells, B-cell-depleted T cells, or PBMCs. Deeply sampled blood TCRbeta repertoires from subjects exposed to, actively infected with, or recovered from COVID-19 were included in the dataset. The repertoires were released in a freely available public database intended as a resource for research on the immune response to SARS-CoV-2. The samples were drawn from two sources: the first 160 participants of the ongoing ImmuneRACE study, and approximately 1,300 subjects contributed by 6 global collaborators. Nearly every sample came with metadata listing a de-identified subject ID, COVID-19 status, age in years and sex. Where available, HLA class I and class II types were taken from metadata supplied by the sample provider and were not determined by assay-based typing.

With regard to this clone: Which antigen it targets is not known. Nothing much larger sits one base from this clone, and base qualities are not available.

TCRbeta CDR3 regions were amplified from genomic DNA by means of the immunoSEQ Assay, a bias-controlled multiplex PCR. Per the source publication's procedure: Nucleated cell counts per sample were estimated from amplification of reference gene primers within the assay. To quantify the absolute abundance of each unique TCRbeta CDR3 rearrangement, sequence reads were collapsed and filtered. Productive Simpson clonality was computed per sample as the square root of Simpson's diversity index over productive rearrangements. Held by TCRdb, this immuneACCESS table contains in-frame sequences only and omits some clones. Under half of the omission traces to an unresolved V gene where checked; the cause of the rest is unknown. V and J calls and clone size are given by that table; D and trimming were obtained from the DNA. A total of about 93,000 clones appear in this sample, 80% of them only once. About 15% of the sample belongs to the ten largest clones.

What the study reported, not specific to this receptor: How much clinical and demographic metadata was included differed by source and by participant, and the metadata was provided uncurated.

The CDR3 starts with the cysteine, ends with the phenylalanine, and has 14 residues. Just CDR3 DNA is preserved here, 42 bases in frame from base 1. The germline V gene specifies SNHLY as CDR1 and FYNNEI as CDR2. Between the V and J ends, shortened by 3 bases and 6 bases respectively, the junction contains 12 bases. Collaborating institutions collected whole blood in K2EDTA tubes following their own protocols. For TCRbeta analysis, collaborators shipped samples as frozen whole blood, isolated PBMCs, or DNA extracted from either of those sample types. The source of this sequence is a human donor in a cohort sampled during active COVID-19. The V and J segments used are TRBV2 and TRBJ1-5, with TRBD1 as a weak D call on 5 bases. The specimen was peripheral blood. CDR3 protein: CASSEPGPGQPQHF. The nucleotide sequence is given as TGTGCCAGCAGTGAGCCAGGGCCGGGTCAGCCCCAGCATTTT.